The clone carrying this T cell receptor beta chain was found many times. Its specificity is not known. V lost 10 bases, J lost 1 base, and 13 bases lay in between. Germline V gene data show CDR1 as PRHDT and CDR2 as FYEKMQ (reference sequence). This CDR3 is built from 13 residues. These data are taken from a study of shared clonotypes between healthy human individuals. Overall study results and limits: When compared with the clonotypes that were shared by all four sorted-subset donors, the non-shared clonotypes turned out to have lower generation probabilities.

The assay used deep level. Every subset had its genomic DNA shared out evenly among several immunoSEQ plates. TCRdb's copy holds only in-frame clones and misses some; the assay was immunoSEQ multiplex PCR. The table has 2 million or so clones, 85% to 95% seen once. This TCR came from a man aged 18 to 29 in good health. Sequenced input: naive CD4+ T cells sorted from blood. Subset reported: CD45RA+ positively selected. This chain links TRBV13 with TRBJ1-1; D ambiguous. In DNA, the CDR3 is TGTGCCACCGAGCGGGCTACGAACACTGAAGCTTTCTTT. It is translated as CATERATNTEAFF.